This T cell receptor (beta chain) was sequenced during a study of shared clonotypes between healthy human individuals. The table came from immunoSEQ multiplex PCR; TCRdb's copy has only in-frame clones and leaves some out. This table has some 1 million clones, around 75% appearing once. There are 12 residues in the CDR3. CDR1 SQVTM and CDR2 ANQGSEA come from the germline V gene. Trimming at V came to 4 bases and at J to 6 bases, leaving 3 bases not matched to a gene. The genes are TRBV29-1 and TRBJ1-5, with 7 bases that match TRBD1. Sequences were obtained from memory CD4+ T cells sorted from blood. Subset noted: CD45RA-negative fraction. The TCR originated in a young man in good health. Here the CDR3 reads CSVGGGPQPQHF. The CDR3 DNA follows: TGCAGCGTTGGAGGGGGCCCTCAGCCCCAGCATTTT. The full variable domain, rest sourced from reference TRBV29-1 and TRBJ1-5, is SAVISQKPSRDICQRGTSLTIQCQVDSQVTMMFWYRQQPGQSLTLIATANQGSEATYESGFVIDKFPISRPNLTFSTLTVSNMSPEDSSIYLCSVGGGPQPQHFGDGTRLSIL.